The next 3 T cell receptor beta chains were all read from a single sample in a study of CD8 T cells in ankylosing spondylitis. The antigens of these receptors remain unknown. MiXCR, run by TCRdb on the 5' RACE reads, gives a single entry per CDR3 protein. Of about 800,000 distinct CDR3 sequences in the sample, approximately 12% are singletons; the top ten hold less than 0.65%. Findings and limits, study-wide: A motif in TCR beta, a set of eight or nine highly homologous variants, appeared characteristic of ankylosing spondylitis blood.

Input material: blood, either unsorted or a sorted T cell fraction (not recorded which). The receptor source for this set is a male donor with ankylosing spondylitis.

The V and J genes are TRBV6-1 and TRBJ2-2; TRBD2 matches at 8 bases. Looked up from germline, CDR1 is MNHNS and CDR2 is SASEGT. This CDR3 is 14 amino acids long. Trimming took 7 bases from V and 7 from J; bases not matched to a gene: 8. The CDR3 DNA reads as TGTGCCAGCACCGGGGGGGATGAGATCGGGGAGCTGTTTTTT. Amino acid sequence: CASTGGDEIGELFF.

The V and J genes are TRBV5-1 and TRBJ1-4, with 7 nucleotides matching TRBD1. The CDR3 is 14 amino acids. Germline CDR1 SGHRS, CDR2 YFSETQ. V lost 4 bases and J lost 6; bases outside the gene matches: 6. The DNA for the CDR3 is TGCGCCAGCAGCCCGGACAGGCTGGATGAAAAACTGTTTTTT. Its protein is CASSPDRLDEKLFF.

This sequence joins TRBV5-6 and TRBJ2-7; D gene uncertain. V dropped 1 base and J dropped 2 bases, with 10 bases sitting between them. CDR1 SGHDT and CDR2 YYEEEE come from the germline V gene. The CDR3 runs 14 residues. This CDR3 reads CASSLKSYPYEQYF. The CDR3 DNA reads as TGTGCCAGCAGCTTGAAGAGTTACCCCTACGAGCAGTACTTC.